This entry describes one T cell receptor beta chain. Only in-frame clones appear in the TCRdb table, and some are missing; sequencing was by immunoSEQ multiplex PCR. This table holds fewer than 15,000 clones, 60% to 75% found once. The CDR3 is 12 residues long. CDR1 and CDR2 from the germline V gene are SGHVS and FNYEAQ. After removal of 6 bases from V and 6 bases from J, the junction contained 5 bases not matched to a gene. These data come from a study of T cells after somatic rescue of genetic block. The source material was peripheral blood mononuclear cells (PBMCs). This receptor was obtained from a man aged 18 to 29. This chain joins TRBV7-6 and TRBJ2-7; 7 bases fit TRBD2. In DNA, the CDR3 is TGTGCCAGCAGTTACCCGGGAGGCGAGCAGTACTTC. Translation: CASSYPGGEQYF.